These 18 T cell receptor beta chains share one sample of origin, sequenced in a study of tumor-infiltrating lymphocytes in primary liver carcinoma. TCR beta cDNA was made from 450 to 550 ng total RNA with a constant-region primer. Libraries for TCR beta were built through three nested multiplex PCR rounds, which together made up a slightly modified ARM-PCR procedure. The opening two PCR rounds, roughly 11 cycles each, paired TRBV1-TRBV30 forward primers with a C-beta reverse primer. TCRdb used MiXCR to reprocess the multiplex PCR reads, holding one entry per CDR3 protein. The sample lists about 200,000 distinct CDR3 sequences, around three fifths occurring once. In addition to blood RNA drawn from unsorted whole blood, germline DNA was extracted. Sequencing was performed on peripheral blood. The receptor source for this set is a woman in her fifties or sixties with primary liver carcinoma and hepatitis B virus infection.

This clonotype has ten or more counts. The chain has TRBV6-6 and TRBJ2-4; tentative D call: TRBD2 (5 bases). Germline CDR1 MNHNY, CDR2 SVGAGI (reference sequence). This CDR3 spans 15 amino acids. V was cut by 6 bases and J by 1 base, with 13 bases left in between. The CDR3 nucleotides are TGTGCCAGCAGACTGGAGGCAAGGGCCAAAAACATTCAGTACTTC. As protein: CASRLEARAKNIQYF.

This clonotype was observed a few times. The rearrangement uses TRBV28 and TRBJ1-2; 10 bases are shared with TRBD1. The germline gives CDR1 MDHEN, CDR2 SYDVKM. The CDR3 runs to 15 residues. With 6 bases clipped from V and 9 bases from J, the junction kept 13 bases outside the gene matches. CDR3 sequence: CASSQWDRGSGRYTF. The CDR3 region has the DNA TGTGCCAGCAGCCAGTGGGACAGGGGTAGTGGGCGCTACACCTTC.

About this clonotype itself: This sequence may be a read error, since a much larger clone differs from it by one base. The V gene is TRBV7-9, the J gene TRBJ2-2; the D call may be TRBD1 or TRBD2 (5 bases each). Germline values: CDR1 SEHNR, CDR2 FQNEAQ (reference sequence). The CDR3 runs 15 residues. The CDR3 loop reads CASSPGQGTTGELLF. Written as DNA, the CDR3 is TGTGCCAGCAGCCCGGGGCAGGGAACCACCGGGGAGCTGCTTTTT. Filled out from reference TRBV7-9 and TRBJ2-2, the complete variable domain reads DTGVSQNPRHKITKRGQNVTFRCDPISEHNRLYWYRQTLGQGPEFLTYFQNEAQLEKSRLLSDRFSAERPKGSFSTLEIQRTEQGDSAMYLCASSPGQGTTGELLFGEGSRLTVL.

This clonotype was seen only once. This sequence joins TRBV5-1 and TRBJ2-7; 10 bases are a match to TRBD2. Trimming took 4 bases from V and 2 from J; bases not matched to a gene: 21. Germline CDR1 is SGHRS and CDR2 is YFSETQ. CDR3 length: 20 residues. The CDR3 sequence: CASSLSSWASGRGPPYEQYF. In DNA, the CDR3 is TGCGCCAGCAGCCTAAGTAGCTGGGCTAGCGGGAGAGGTCCACCCTACGAGCAGTACTTC.

By sample share, this clonotype is medium-sized. The chain's CDR3 is CASSLARAGNLETQYF. CDR3 nucleotides: TGTGCCAGCAGCTTAGCGCGAGCGGGGAACCTAGAGACCCAGTACTTC. V usage is TRBV11-2 and J usage is TRBJ2-5, with 7 bases aligning to TRBD2. Trimming took 1 base from V and 4 from J; bases not matched to a gene: 9. The germline CDR1 and CDR2 sequences are SGHAT and FQNNGV. The CDR3 has 16 amino acids.

This clonotype was recorded a few times. The chain employs TRBV5-1 and TRBJ2-3; 13 positions agree with TRBD2. This CDR3 comprises 16 residues. Trimming removed 3 bases from V and 3 bases from J; junction bases left unmatched: 4. Germline V gene sequence: CDR1 SGHRS, CDR2 YFSETQ. The CDR3 sequence is CASSSWTSGRTDTQYF. The CDR3 DNA reads TGCGCCAGCAGCTCCTGGACTAGCGGGAGAACAGATACGCAGTATTTT.

As regards this clonotype: This may stem from a read error, because a much larger clone lies one nucleotide away. This sequence joins TRBV4-1 and TRBJ2-6, with 8 bases aligning to TRBD1. Germline V gene sequence: CDR1 MGHRA, CDR2 YSYEKL. This CDR3 is 18 amino acids long. Unmatched junction bases numbered 8, after V lost 3 bases and J lost 1 base. CDR3 in amino acids: CASSQQSGQASGANVLTF. CDR3 coding DNA: TGCGCCAGCAGCCAGCAATCGGGACAGGCTTCTGGGGCCAACGTCCTGACTTTC.

The rearrangement joins TRBV28 to TRBJ1-5, with 7 bases lining up with TRBD1. Germline V gives CDR1 MDHEN, CDR2 SYDVKM. The V gene end was trimmed by 5 bases and the J gene end by 3 bases; junction bases not matched to a gene: 7. This CDR3 region has 15 residues. Written as DNA, the CDR3 is TGTGCCAGCAGTACTCCAGGGGGATACAATCAGCCCCAGCATTTT. Translated: CASSTPGGYNQPQHF.

About this clonotype: Relative to the germline gene, one junction end is altered; a read error may explain this. The genes are TRBV6-5 and TRBJ1-5; D is unclear. Germline assignment: CDR1 MNHEY and CDR2 SVGAGI. This CDR3 comprises 13 residues. CDR3 bases: TGTGCCAGCAGAACTTGCCCTGATCAGCACCAGCATTTT. Translated, it gives CASRTCPDQHQHF.

The chain carries TRBV13 and TRBJ2-6; no firm D call. The CDR3 consists of 15 residues. V lost 5 bases to trimming and J lost 0 bases, with 8 bases between them. Germline V CDR1 and CDR2: PRHDT, FYEKMQ (reference sequence). The CDR3 sequence: CASSPQNSGANVLTF. The DNA of the CDR3 is TGTGCCAGCAGCCCACAGAACTCTGGGGCCAACGTCCTGACTTTC.

As for this clonotype: Since a much larger clone is just one base distant, this may be a read error. The chain uses TRBV5-6 and TRBJ1-4; TRBD1 aligns across 8 bases. The CDR3 runs 17 residues. The germline V gene has CDR1 SGHDT and CDR2 YYEEEE. J lost 7 bases, V lost 3 bases, and 14 bases had no gene match. The CDR3 coding sequence is TGTGCCAGCAGCTGGCCCAAATGGACAGGGCGAGGTGAAAAACTGTTTTTT. Its translation is CASSWPKWTGRGEKLFF.

In regard to this clonotype: The junction and the germline gene differ at one end; a read error may be behind it. This chain joins TRBV11-2 and TRBJ1-1, with TRBD1 matching 7 bases. Germline CDR1 reads SGHAT; CDR2 reads FQNNGV. There are 17 residues in the CDR3. The CDR3 protein is CASSFFPRTGMNTEAFF. The DNA of the CDR3 is TGTGCCAGCAGCTTTTTCCCCCGGACAGGTATGAACACTGAGGCTTTCTTT.

The chain combines TRBV11-2 with TRBJ2-5, with D unresolved. The CDR3 has 14 amino acids. Germline CDR1 and CDR2: SGHAT and FQNNGV. This CDR3 is CTGSLITFQETQYF. The CDR3 nucleotides read TGTACCGGCAGCTTAATTACATTTCAAGAGACCCAGTACTTC.

Comments on this clonotype: At one of its ends the junction is not consistent with the germline gene, which may arise from a read error. The chain is built from TRBV11-2 and TRBJ2-7, with 10 positions matching TRBD2. The germline gives CDR1 SGHAT, CDR2 FQNNGV. The length of the CDR3 is 16 residues. CDR3 protein: CASRLEPSGSWVEQYF. In DNA form, the CDR3 reads TGTGCCAGCAGGTTAGAACCTAGCGGGAGCTGGGTCGAGCAGTACTTC.

This chain uses TRBV4-1 with TRBJ2-2, with D unclear. V lost 5 bases to trimming and J lost 0 bases, with 13 bases between them. Germline lookup yields CDR1 MGHRA and CDR2 YSYEKL. The CDR3 is 16 amino acids. The CDR3 nucleotides are TGCGCCAGCAGCTTACGAGCAGACGCGAACACCGGGGAGCTGTTTTTT. Residues: CASSLRADANTGELFF.

This chain joins TRBV10-3 and TRBJ2-1, with D unresolved. Per the germline V gene, CDR1 is ENHRY and CDR2 is SYGVKD. The CDR3 consists of 13 residues. Between the trimmed V and J ends, which lost 11 bases and 6 bases, there was a span of 17 bases. The CDR3 coding sequence is TGTGCCGCCGGAGCCGCGAGCCCCAATGAGCAGTTCTTC. Its translation is CAAGAASPNEQFF.

Regarding this clonotype: The junction shows a germline mismatch at one end, possibly a read error. The rearrangement uses TRBV5-1 and TRBJ2-7, with D perhaps matching TRBD1 (5 bases). Germline V gives CDR1 SGHRS, CDR2 YFSETQ. The CDR3 runs to 13 residues. The CDR3 sequence is CASSPDSRYEHYF. DNA of the CDR3: TGCGCCAGCAGCCCTGACAGCAGGTACGAGCATTACTTC.

Concerning this clonotype itself: This may stem from a read error, because a much larger clone lies one nucleotide away. The chain employs TRBV4-2 and TRBJ1-4, with D hard to call. Between the trimmed V and J ends, which lost 2 bases and 8 bases, there was a span of 15 bases. The CDR3 consists of 15 residues. The V gene's germline CDR1 is LGHNA and CDR2 YNFKEQ. The chain's CDR3 is CASSQSPRPREKLFF. DNA of the CDR3: TGTGCCAGCAGCCAATCCCCCCGTCCGAGGGAAAAACTGTTTTTT.